This T cell receptor beta chain was sequenced during a study of blood T cell repertoires in COVID-19. Clones were read by immunoSEQ multiplex PCR, and TCRdb kept only the in-frame ones, dropping some. This table holds about 46,000 clones, around 87% found once. This CDR3 is built from 15 residues. Germline assignment: CDR1 SGHTA and CDR2 FQGNSA. V lost 3 bases and J 0 bases, leaving 10 bases between the germline ends. V is TRBV7-2 and J is TRBJ2-3, with D perhaps TRBD1 (5 bases). This receptor was taken from a woman in her 50s who had recovered from COVID-19. Sequences were obtained from PBMCs or T cells enriched from blood (not recorded which). CDR3: CASSFGHLSTDTQYF. The CDR3 bases are TGTGCCAGCAGCTTTGGACACCTCAGCACAGATACGCAGTATTTT.